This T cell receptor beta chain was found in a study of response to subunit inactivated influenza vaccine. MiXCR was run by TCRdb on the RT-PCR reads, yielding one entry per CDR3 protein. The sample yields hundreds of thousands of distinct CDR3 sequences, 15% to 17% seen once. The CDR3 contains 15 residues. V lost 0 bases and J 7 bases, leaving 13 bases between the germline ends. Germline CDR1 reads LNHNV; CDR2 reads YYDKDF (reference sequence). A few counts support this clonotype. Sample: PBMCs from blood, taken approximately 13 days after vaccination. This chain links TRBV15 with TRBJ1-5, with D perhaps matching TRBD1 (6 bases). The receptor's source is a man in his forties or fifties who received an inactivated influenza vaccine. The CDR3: CATSRDQGTHQPQHF. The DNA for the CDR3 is TGTGCCACCAGCAGAGATCAGGGGACGCACCAGCCCCAGCATTTT.